These T cell receptor beta chains were read from a single sample in a study of radiation and T cells in renal cell carcinoma. Profiling relied on immunoSEQ multiplex PCR, and the TCRdb table lists in-frame clones only, not all of them. The sample includes 130,000 to 150,000 clones, 75% to 90% of them seen just once. This specimen was blood, taken from a patient whose treatment included radiotherapy and nephrectomy. These receptors came from a woman aged 50 to 65 with renal cell carcinoma. Both conserved end residues are part of each CDR3. Each record gives: D gene, V gene, CDR3 protein. D genes are given only for firm matches.

. TRBV4-3 CASSQEGGGSYNSPLHF
. TRBV28 CASSYMSYRGNQPQHF
. TRBV10-2 CASRDKAGANVLTF
. TRBV6-5 CASSYGTVNTEAFF
. TRBV7-2 CASSLAGSLLAKNIQYF
. TRBV9 CASSAGDTDTQYF
TRBD2 TRBV5-4 CASSFRTSGRTIPSYEQYF
TRBD1 TRBV10-3 CAISEWRQGASGANVLTF
. TRBV9 CASSPRQSYEQYF
. TRBV29-1 CSVGGGGEQYF
TRBD1 TRBV7-6 CASSLSGTGGTEAFF
. TRBV7-8 CASSLGTDRNTEAFF
. TRBV6-6 CASSTFEAFF
. TRBV7-2 CASSLDPGSSYNSPLHF
. TRBV2 CASSRPGGTDTQYF
TRBD1 TRBV18 CASSPPLIQGAQGNQPQHF
. TRBV28 CASSGGTNSPLHF
. TRBV6-5 CASSPYTSSYEQYF
. TRBV7-8 CASRPLRNTEAFF
. TRBV9 CASSVALDQETQYF
TRBD2 TRBV27 CASSPSGSSYEQYF
. TRBV7-2 CASRLDRQETQYF
. TRBV5-6 CASSLTVNNYGYTF
TRBD1 TRBV7-2 CASSLVGTGAGYEQYF
. TRBV19 CASSIEGRGAGELFF
TRBD1 TRBV7-2 CASTQGQLNTEAFF
. TRBV6-5 CASRSSGVKAFF
. TRBV11-2 CASSLDRGVSYEQYF
. TRBV28 CASASMGLAATNEKLFF
. TRBV19 CASSPSLTDTQYF
. TRBV5-4 CASSLDSIDFDGYTF
. TRBV6-5 CAIVGPSNEQFF
. TRBV7-2 CASSLMTEAFF
. TRBV7-9 CASSVDRETQYF
TRBD1 TRBV11-2 CASSWVQGGREKLFF
. TRBV2 CASRETDNSPLHF
. TRBV19 CASMGEGMMNTEAFF
. TRBV7-2 CASSLGDLYNEQFF
. TRBV6-5 CASSGPGTRSGEQYF
TRBD1 TRBV27 CASSLTPGTGDQPQHF
. TRBV6-6 CASSYDSTYEQYF
. TRBV7-7 CASSLGGYETQYF
. TRBV10-1 CASSEAIRAKNIQYF
. TRBV9 CASSVFPLQETQYF
TRBD2 TRBV4-3 CASSQGLAGPLEQFF